This TCR beta chain derives from a study of CD8 T cells in ankylosing spondylitis (TCRdb year 2017). The study in broad terms: T cell receptor beta repertoires were profiled in healthy donors and ankylosing spondylitis patients so that disease-linked TCR variants could be found. The whole study cohort included 108 healthy donors and 25 or so ankylosing spondylitis patients. Samples of peripheral blood were taken, and for ankylosing spondylitis patients, synovial fluid was collected as well. Results the study describes overall, beyond this receptor: Some of the motif variants had been reported before in the synovial fluid and blood of reactive arthritis patients, a finding that suggests common disease-initiation mechanisms. According to the report, matched synovial fluid samples from ankylosing spondylitis patients were significantly enriched for the disease-linked clones. A TCR beta motif of seven or eight highly homologous amino acid variants appeared characteristic of blood from ankylosing spondylitis patients. The disease-linked clones showed a CD8+ phenotype and occurred at relatively low frequencies in peripheral blood.

The sequencer listed for this sample is Illumina HiSeq 2500. Quantitative 5'-RACE with molecular barcodes was used to prepare TCR beta libraries. Per the original workflow: A new computational method, built on a probabilistic model of VDJ rearrangement, was used to identify disease-linked TCR variants. TCRdb took the public reads, trimmed them with fastp at Q25, ran MiXCR for clone calling and kept in-frame beta chains. Identical CDR3 proteins give one entry, which carries the most common genes and DNA. Clone size and V and J calls follow TCRdb, not the original study. This sample is represented by a few hundred thousand distinct CDR3 sequences; around 16% of them were singletons. The ten biggest clones cover under 55% of the sample. This clonotype was recorded a few times. Its cognate antigen has yet to be identified. Base quality data are lacking; no much larger clone is found one base away. Sample: blood, either unsorted or a sorted T cell fraction (not recorded which). The receptor comes from a male donor with ankylosing spondylitis.

The DNA reads TGCGCCAGCAGCTTTGAGGCATTTGACTATGGCTACACCTTC. The encoded protein is CASSFEAFDYGYTF. The chain couples TRBV5-1 to TRBJ1-2; a confident D gene designation cannot be given. Looking up the germline V gene yields CDR1 SGHRS and CDR2 YFSETQ. From its cysteine to its phenylalanine, the CDR3 spans 14 amino acids. The retained sequence is limited to the CDR3, 42 bases, with the frame set at the first base. V is reduced by 2 bases and J by 3 bases, leaving a spacing of 11 bases between them. With the portions outside the CDR3 filled from the reference TRBV5-1 and TRBJ1-2 genes, the complete variable region becomes KAGVTQTPRYLIKTRGQQVTLSCSPISGHRSVSWYQQTPGQGLQFLFEYFSETQRNKGNFPGRFSGRQFSNSRSEMNVSTLELGDSALYLCASSFEAFDYGYTFGSGTRLTVV.